This T cell receptor (beta chain) originates from a study of Ad26.COV2.S vaccination and SARS-CoV-2 variants. Study information: Once or twice, 56 days apart, Ad26.COV2.S was delivered intramuscularly.

Method: immunoSEQ multiplex PCR; TCRdb's copy keeps in-frame clones and lacks some. The table includes 250,000 to 300,000 clones, more than 75% detected once. Treatment given: some 20 received Ad26.COV2.S at low or high dose, single or two shots; about 5 received placebo; per-sample allocation not given. Sampling was performed 63 days after the first vaccine or placebo injection. The vaccine delivered Wuhan-strain SARS-CoV-2 spike through an Ad26 vector. The V end was cut by 5 bases, the J end by 7 bases, with 11 bases between. Germline CDR1 reads DFQATT; CDR2 reads SNEGSKA (reference sequence). The CDR3 is 11 amino acids.

The chain uses TRBV20-1 and TRBJ1-1, with D uncertain. The sequence was obtained from a person between 18 and 59 years old who received the Ad26.COV2.S COVID-19 vaccine or a placebo. Source: peripheral blood, taken in a trial of Ad26.COV2.S vaccine versus placebo. CDR3 loop: CSAEKTLEAFF. As DNA, the CDR3 is TGCAGTGCTGAGAAAACACTTGAAGCTTTCTTT.